The clone carrying this TCR beta chain was detected only a few times. Primers for the PCR totalled 60 Vbeta and 13 Jbeta. Generated by immunoSEQ multiplex PCR, the TCRdb table keeps only in-frame clones and is missing some. The data hold approximately 180,000 clones, with approximately 85% observed a single time. The data are from a study of cytomegalovirus exposure and HLA in healthy donors. Germline loops: CDR1 SGHRS, CDR2 YFSETQ. V was trimmed by 2 bases and J by 0 bases, leaving 14 bases between them. The CDR3 totals 17 residues. The source of this sequence is a man between 18 and 35 years old in good health and CMV-seronegative. The V call is TRBV5-1, the J call TRBJ1-4; the D gene is possibly TRBD1 (5 bases). Sequencing input: PBMCs. This CDR3 is CASSFWEGPSTNEKLFF. In DNA, the CDR3 is TGCGCCAGCAGCTTCTGGGAGGGGCCTTCAACTAATGAAAAACTGTTTTTT.